This T cell receptor (beta chain) was profiled in a study of blood T cell repertoires in COVID-19. About the research overall: Specimens from acute and convalescent COVID-19 originated in the United States, Italy and Spain.

This table comes from immunoSEQ multiplex PCR, and its TCRdb copy is limited to in-frame clones, with some not included. In the table there are about 230,000 clones, 85% to 90% of which are singletons. Source material: peripheral blood. This clonotype originated in a man in his forties or fifties with COVID-19, enrolled during active disease.

CDR3 in amino acids: CASSLRGGTSGAYEQYF. As DNA, the CDR3 is TGTGCCAGCAGCTTAAGGGGGGGGACTAGCGGGGCCTACGAGCAGTACTTC. This chain links TRBV11-2 with TRBJ2-7; TRBD2 aligns across 13 bases. V was pared by 2 bases and J by 2 bases, with 6 bases of the junction left unmatched. Germline V lookup: CDR1 SGHAT, CDR2 FQNNGV. This CDR3 has 17 residues.